The next 32 T cell receptor beta chains were all read from a single sample in a study of identical twins. TCRdb itself ran the 5' RACE reads through MiXCR, one entry per CDR3 protein. This sample carries a few hundred thousand distinct CDR3 sequences, more than 20% of them seen once, and the ten largest clones take about 3%. This sample also appeared in a second study, on T cells expressing NK-cell markers.

Input material: CD4+ T cells sorted from blood. The receptors derive from a woman aged 18-29 years in good health.

This chain connects TRBV16 to TRBJ2-7; a weak D match, TRBD2 (6 bases). Looked up from germline, CDR1 is KGHSY and CDR2 is FQNENV. The CDR3 extends over 16 amino acids. Trimming removed 4 bases from V and 6 bases from J, with 22 bases in between. The CDR3, as DNA: TGTGCCAGCAGCCGTATCATCGGGGCGATTAGCGGCGAGCAGTACTTC. Its protein is CASSRIIGAISGEQYF.

Many counts were recorded for this clonotype. The J gene is TRBJ2-7, the V gene TRBV20-1, with D possibly matching TRBD2 (5 bases). CDR1 and CDR2 (germline): DFQATT, SNEGSKA (reference sequence). V gave up 1 base and J gave up 3 bases, with 13 bases separating them. This CDR3 contains 14 residues. For the CDR3, the DNA is TGCAGTGCTAGAGGAGGACTCCCCCGCTACGAGCAGTACTTC. Translated: CSARGGLPRYEQYF.

This clonotype was found many times. This sequence joins TRBV29-1 and TRBJ2-7; maybe TRBD1 (5 bases). The V gene's germline CDR1 is SQVTM and CDR2 ANQGSEA. The CDR3 runs to 11 residues. V was clipped by 7 bases and J by 2 bases, with 9 bases between them. The CDR3 DNA sequence: TGCAGCGCCGCGACAGCCTACGAGCAGTACTTC. As protein: CSAATAYEQYF.

The chain links TRBV7-6 to TRBJ1-6; D uncertain. Germline CDR1 is SGHVS and CDR2 is FNYEAQ. V was pared by 3 bases and J by 10 bases, with 10 bases between. The CDR3 extends over 13 amino acids. CDR3 in amino acids: CASSFFKESPLHF. Written as DNA, the CDR3 is TGTGCCAGCAGCTTTTTTAAGGAGTCACCCCTCCACTTT.

This clonotype has just a few counts. V and J are TRBV9 and TRBJ2-5; no firm D call. V lost 3 bases, J lost 5 bases, and 11 bases lay in between. Germline CDR1 reads SGDLS; CDR2 reads YYNGEE. The CDR3 extends over 13 amino acids. The CDR3 reads CASSGTVGETQYF. The CDR3 bases are TGTGCCAGCAGCGGAACAGTGGGGGAGACCCAGTACTTC.

In its sample, this clonotype was seen a few times. The J gene is TRBJ1-5, the V gene TRBV20-1; D possibly corresponds to TRBD1 (5 bases). Germline V gives CDR1 DFQATT, CDR2 SNEGSKA (reference sequence). This CDR3 has 14 residues. Trimming removed 5 bases from V and 4 bases from J, with 15 bases in between. CDR3 sequence (DNA): TGCAGTGCTGCCCCGGGACTCAAAAATCAGCCCCAGCATTTT. Amino acid sequence: CSAAPGLKNQPQHF.

This chain joins TRBV10-2 and TRBJ2-3, with D possibly being TRBD2 (6 bases). V was pared by 6 bases and J by 2 bases, with 12 bases between. This CDR3 is built from 14 residues. Germline lookup yields CDR1 WSHSY and CDR2 SAAADI. The CDR3 coding sequence is TGCGCCAGCAGGGGGGACTCCTCCACAGATACGCAGTATTTT. Amino acids: CASRGDSSTDTQYF.

In its sample, this clonotype was seen a few times. The chain is built from TRBV4-3 and TRBJ2-3; D gene ambiguous. The CDR3 is 13 amino acids. V lost 0 bases, J lost 4 bases, and 5 bases lay in between. The germline CDR1 and CDR2 sequences are LGHNA and YSLEER. Here the CDR3 reads CASSQDLPDTQYF. DNA of the CDR3: TGCGCCAGCAGCCAAGATCTGCCAGATACGCAGTATTTT.

A note on this clonotype: A junction boundary mismatches the germline segment, possibly from a read error. The chain couples TRBV5-6 to TRBJ2-7; TRBD1 agrees at 9 bases. The CDR3 consists of 14 residues. Germline lookup yields CDR1 SGHDT and CDR2 YYEEEE. CDR3 sequence reads: CAISKGQGWYEQYF. In DNA, the CDR3 is TGTGCCATCAGCAAAGGACAGGGGTGGTACGAGCAGTACTTC.

Only a few counts were recorded for this clonotype. The chain employs TRBV2 and TRBJ1-5, with TRBD1 identical over 10 bases. The CDR3 is made up of 15 amino acids. With 6 bases clipped from V and 0 bases from J, the junction kept 2 bases outside the gene matches. Germline CDR1 and CDR2: SNHLY and FYNNEI. The CDR3 bases are TGTGCCAGCAGGGGGACAGGGGATAGCAATCAGCCCCAGCATTTT. Its protein product is CASRGTGDSNQPQHF.

The rearrangement uses TRBV20-1 and TRBJ2-7; 7 bases match TRBD2. Germline V lookup: CDR1 DFQATT, CDR2 SNEGSKA (reference sequence). Losses at the gene ends were 1 base for V and 0 bases for J; bases not matched to a gene: 6. The CDR3 sequence is 15 residues long. This CDR3 reads CSARVAGKPSYEQYF. The CDR3, as DNA: TGCAGTGCTAGAGTAGCGGGCAAACCCTCCTACGAGCAGTACTTC.

V is TRBV6-1 and J is TRBJ2-7; no definite D call. CDR3 length equals 13 residues. Germline CDR1 is MNHNS and CDR2 is SASEGT. V was clipped by 5 bases and J by 6 bases, with 14 bases between them. The CDR3 sequence is CASSQLNRPEQYF. The CDR3 region has the DNA TGTGCCAGCAGTCAACTCAACCGCCCCGAGCAGTACTTC.

Only a few counts were recorded for this clonotype. J is TRBJ1-2 and V is TRBV3-1, with D unclear. The germline CDR1 and CDR2 sequences are LGHDT and YNNKEL (reference sequence). The CDR3 contains 14 residues. Trimming removed 5 bases at V and 4 bases at J, with 14 bases between. CDR3 nucleotide sequence: TGTGCCAGCAGCTCGACCACCACCGTCTATGGCTACACCTTC. Protein: CASSSTTTVYGYTF.

The genes are TRBV7-2 and TRBJ2-1; D possibly corresponds to TRBD2 (6 bases). Germline CDR1 is SGHTA and CDR2 is FQGNSA. The V end lost 2 bases, the J end lost 9 bases, and 8 bases lay between the germline ends. The CDR3 extends over 12 amino acids. The CDR3 protein is CASSLRGSEQFF. CDR3 DNA: TGTGCCAGCAGCTTACGGGGGAGTGAGCAGTTCTTC. The variable domain in full, completed from reference TRBV7-2 and TRBJ2-1, reads GAGVSQSPSNKVTEKGKDVELRCDPISGHTALYWYRQSLGQGLEFLIYFQGNSAPDKSGLPSDRFSAERTGGSVSTLTIQRTQQEDSAVYLCASSLRGSEQFFGPGTRLTVL.

The V gene is TRBV20-1, the J gene TRBJ1-3; tentatively, D is TRBD1 (6 bases). The CDR3 consists of 14 residues. Germline loops: CDR1 DFQATT, CDR2 SNEGSKA (reference sequence). Trimming pared 3 bases from V and 0 bases from J, leaving 9 bases between. CDR3 region: CSASARGSGNTIYF. CDR3 sequence (DNA): TGCAGTGCTAGCGCCAGGGGCTCTGGAAACACCATATATTTT.

This chain joins TRBV29-1 and TRBJ2-3; perhaps TRBD2 as D (6 bases). CDR1 and CDR2 from the germline V gene are SQVTM and ANQGSEA. V shed 8 bases and J shed 0 bases, with 21 bases lying between them. This CDR3 comprises 16 residues. CDR3 in amino acids: CSIAGLSGRSTDTQYF. The CDR3 DNA sequence: TGCAGCATCGCCGGCCTTAGTGGGAGGAGCACAGATACGCAGTATTTT.

This clonotype turned up a few times. The CDR3 nucleotides read TGTGCCAGCAGCAGGCCGGGACTAGCGGGAGTGGAGACCCAGTACTTC. Translation gives CASSRPGLAGVETQYF. The chain carries TRBV7-9 and TRBJ2-5; the match to TRBD2 covers 14 bases. Germline trimming cut 5 bases from V and 5 bases from J; bases unmatched to any gene: 7. The CDR3 runs to 16 residues. CDR1 and CDR2 from the germline V gene are SEHNR and FQNEAQ (reference sequence).

This clonotype was seen a handful of times. The V gene is TRBV11-2, the J gene TRBJ2-6; TRBD1 agrees at 7 bases. The CDR3 has 15 amino acids. Losses at the gene ends were 3 bases for V and 4 bases for J; bases not matched to a gene: 3. Per germline, CDR1 SGHAT and CDR2 FQNNGV. In nucleotides, the CDR3 is TGTGCCAGCAGCTTTACAGGGGCCGGGGCCAACGTCCTGACTTTC. Residues: CASSFTGAGANVLTF.

The count of this clonotype is one. CDR3 DNA sequence: TGTGCCAGCAGTTTAGCTTGGGCGCATGAGCAGTTCTTC. Translation gives CASSLAWAHEQFF. The chain combines TRBV12-3 or TRBV12-4 with TRBJ2-1, with unresolved D. Trimming left V 0 bases short and J 8 bases short, with 8 bases between. The CDR3 loop spans 13 amino acids.

Many counts were recorded for this clonotype. The rearrangement uses TRBV6-2 or TRBV6-3 and TRBJ2-6; TRBD1 agrees at 7 bases. The CDR3 is 16 amino acids. V shed 6 bases, J shed 3 bases, and the junction held 8 bases outside the gene matches. Germline-derived CDR1 and CDR2 are MNHEY and SVGEGT. The DNA for the CDR3 is TGTGCCAGCAGAGAGACAGGGAAGGGTGGGGCCAACGTCCTGACTTTC. This encodes CASRETGKGGANVLTF.

The chain employs TRBV20-1 and TRBJ2-1; D uncertain. Trimming removed 2 bases at V and 6 bases at J, with 17 bases between. The CDR3 extends over 15 amino acids. Germline-derived CDR1 and CDR2 are DFQATT and SNEGSKA (reference sequence). CDR3 amino acids: CSARNNKLRINEQFF. The CDR3 coding sequence is TGCAGTGCTAGAAATAACAAACTACGGATCAATGAGCAGTTCTTC.

This chain connects TRBV12-3 or TRBV12-4 to TRBJ2-3, with TRBD2 identical over 8 bases. After removal of 2 bases from V and 2 bases from J, the junction contained 6 bases not matched to a gene. CDR3 size: 16 residues. The DNA for the CDR3 is TGTGCCAGCAGTTTAATCTCAGCGGGGGACACAGATACGCAGTATTTT. Translated, it gives CASSLISAGDTDTQYF.

The rearrangement links TRBV6-2 or TRBV6-3 to TRBJ2-1; TRBD2 matches at 9 bases. The ends lost 7 bases at V and 7 bases at J; junction bases unmatched: 14. The CDR3 loop spans 16 amino acids. CDR1 and CDR2 from the germline V gene are MNHEY and SVGEGT. The CDR3 protein is CASTQSTSGLVNEQFF. CDR3 in DNA: TGTGCCAGCACCCAATCCACTAGCGGGTTGGTGAATGAGCAGTTCTTC.

This clonotype has only a few counts. This rearrangement joins TRBV5-1 to TRBJ1-2; 10 nucleotides align to TRBD1. Germline assignment: CDR1 SGHRS and CDR2 YFSETQ. The CDR3 consists of 14 residues. V was clipped by 5 bases and J by 5 bases; unmatched bases: 6. For the CDR3, the DNA is TGCGCCAGCAGATATCCGGGACAGGGGTATGGCTACACCTTC. This codes for CASRYPGQGYGYTF.

V gene TRBV29-1 combines with J gene TRBJ2-3; no reliable D call. There are 14 residues in the CDR3. Germline lookup yields CDR1 SQVTM and CDR2 ANQGSEA. Trimming stripped 3 bases from V and 0 bases from J, with 10 bases between. CDR3 loop: CSVELGISTDTQYF. CDR3 coding DNA: TGCAGCGTTGAGCTAGGGATTAGCACAGATACGCAGTATTTT.

J is TRBJ2-5 and V is TRBV7-2, with 9 bases aligning to TRBD2. CDR3 length: 15 residues. Germline trimming cut 2 bases from V and 5 bases from J; bases unmatched to any gene: 6. The germline gives CDR1 SGHTA, CDR2 FQGNSA. The DNA for the CDR3 is TGTGCCAGCAGCTTAAGGCGGGAGGGTGGGGAGACCCAGTACTTC. Its translation is CASSLRREGGETQYF. The variable domain in full, completed from reference TRBV7-2 and TRBJ2-5, reads GAGVSQSPSNKVTEKGKDVELRCDPISGHTALYWYRQSLGQGLEFLIYFQGNSAPDKSGLPSDRFSAERTGGSVSTLTIQRTQQEDSAVYLCASSLRREGGETQYFGPGTRLLVL.

The chain uses TRBV28 and TRBJ2-7, with D hard to call. V dropped 4 bases and J dropped 4 bases, with 11 bases sitting between them. This CDR3 has 13 amino acids. In germline, CDR1 is MDHEN, CDR2 SYDVKM. CDR3 sequence reads: CASSSTAPYEQYF. Here the CDR3 DNA reads TGTGCCAGCAGTTCTACCGCTCCGTACGAGCAGTACTTC.

This clonotype has more than one count but fewer than ten. V gene TRBV5-6 combines with J gene TRBJ1-2; maybe TRBD1 (5 bases). Germline CDR1 is SGHDT and CDR2 is YYEEEE. V was clipped by 0 bases and J by 2 bases, with 8 bases between them. CDR3 length: 14 residues. As DNA, the CDR3 is TGTGCCAGCAGCTTGGACAGGAGGAACTATGGCTACACCTTC. Translating it yields CASSLDRRNYGYTF.

This clonotype was observed a single time. This chain links TRBV6-6 with TRBJ1-5; D call uncertain. V was trimmed by 7 bases and J by 0 bases, leaving 7 bases between them. CDR3 length equals 13 residues. CDR1 is MNHNY and CDR2 is SVGAGI in the germline V gene (reference sequence). DNA for the CDR3: TGTGCCAGCACGGAGCGTAGCAATCAGCCCCAGCATTTT. Residues: CASTERSNQPQHF.

The chain is built from TRBV19 and TRBJ2-1; TRBD2 matches 7 bases. V trimming: 4 bases; J trimming: 7 bases; junction bases outside the gene matches: 7. Germline CDR1 and CDR2: LNHDA and SQIVND (reference sequence). The CDR3 spans 14 residues. The CDR3 region is CASSKGRGGNEQFF. In nucleotides, the CDR3 is TGTGCCAGTAGTAAGGGGCGGGGAGGGAATGAGCAGTTCTTC.

The rearrangement joins TRBV11-3 to TRBJ1-1; tentatively, D is TRBD1 (6 bases). Germline V gene data show CDR1 as SGHNT and CDR2 as YENEEA. This CDR3 region has 16 residues. The V and J ends lost 3 bases and 1 base respectively, with 15 bases between them. CDR3: CASSLWQGWGNTEAFF. CDR3 DNA sequence: TGTGCCAGCAGCTTGTGGCAGGGGTGGGGGAACACTGAAGCTTTCTTT.

The gene calls are TRBV20-1 and TRBJ1-2; no clear D. Germline CDR1 is DFQATT and CDR2 is SNEGSKA (reference sequence). The V end was cut by 3 bases, the J end by 8 bases, with 13 bases between. The CDR3 totals 12 residues. As DNA, the CDR3 is TGCAGTGCTAGGCTTAGCTTGGACGGCTACACCTTC. Its protein product is CSARLSLDGYTF.